The clone carrying this TCR beta chain was observed a handful of times. Its antigen remains unidentified. As for time point: persistent/refractory GD, antithyroid drugs over 5 years with positive TRAb. The TCR library was prepared using RNA isolated from PBMCs. Construction of TCR beta libraries relied on iRepertoire HTBI primers and on Arm-PCR targeting CDR3 regions. Authors' processing steps: Across samples, 50 to 65 TRBV and about 15 TRBJ segments were found. One entry per CDR3 protein, called by TCRdb with MiXCR from the multiplex PCR reads. TCRdb assigned the V and J calls; the authors' analysis was not used. The sample yields fewer than 450,000 distinct CDR3 sequences, 20% to 25% seen once. This entry is derived from a study of regulatory T cells in long-lasting Graves disease. Study-level background: Treatment with antithyroid drugs for over 5 years, together with positive TSH receptor antibodies, meant persistent Graves' disease. Study results and caveats: When disease was persistent, TRBV28, TRBJ1-2 and TRBJ2-5 were the favored segments.

Germline CDR1 and CDR2: MNHNS and SASEGT. This CDR3 spans 13 amino acids. The V segment lost 10 bases and the J segment 6 bases; nucleotides outside the gene matches: 11. The clonotype originates from a female donor with Graves disease. This chain links TRBV6-1 with TRBJ1-1; 7 bases are shared with TRBD1. Sequencing was performed on peripheral blood mononuclear cells (PBMCs), taken when the disease was refractory, from a patient treated with antithyroid drugs. DNA of the CDR3: TGTGCCACCCGAAGGGGGCTTGGGGCTGAAGCTTTCTTT. This encodes CATRRGLGAEAFF.